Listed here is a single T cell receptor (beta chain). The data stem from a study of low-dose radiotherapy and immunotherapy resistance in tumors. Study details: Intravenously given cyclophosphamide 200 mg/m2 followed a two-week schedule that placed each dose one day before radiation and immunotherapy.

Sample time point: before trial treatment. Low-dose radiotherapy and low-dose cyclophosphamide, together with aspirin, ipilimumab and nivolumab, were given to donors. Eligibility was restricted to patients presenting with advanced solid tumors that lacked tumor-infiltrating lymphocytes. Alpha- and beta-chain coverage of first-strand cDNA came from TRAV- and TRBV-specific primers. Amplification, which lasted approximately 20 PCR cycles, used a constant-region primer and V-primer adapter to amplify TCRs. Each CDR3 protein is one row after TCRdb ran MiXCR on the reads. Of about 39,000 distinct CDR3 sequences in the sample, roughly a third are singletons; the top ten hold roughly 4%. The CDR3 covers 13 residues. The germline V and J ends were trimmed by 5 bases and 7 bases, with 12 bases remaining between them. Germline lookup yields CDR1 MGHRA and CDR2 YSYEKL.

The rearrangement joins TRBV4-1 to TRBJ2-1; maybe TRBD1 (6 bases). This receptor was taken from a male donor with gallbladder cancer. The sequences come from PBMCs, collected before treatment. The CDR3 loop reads CASSITQGNEQFF. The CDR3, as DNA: TGCGCCAGCAGCATAACACAGGGAAATGAGCAGTTCTTC.